This section outlines one TCR beta chain sequence together with its context. This clonotype was observed a few times. It lacks a known antigen. Per-base qualities were not stored, and no clone one base away is much larger. This specimen belongs to a study of T-cell memory formation after mild COVID-19 (dated by TCRdb to the early 2020s). Regarding the research as a whole: Most TCR sequence clusters were specific to one of the two donors. T-cell clones expanding and contracting after mild COVID-19 in two donors were tracked by longitudinal TCRalpha and TCRbeta repertoire sequencing. Two young, previously healthy adult volunteers made up the cohort, one male and one female. Points the paper makes about the study in general: Contracting CD4+ clones were located mainly in the CM and EM memory subsets, whereas CD8+ clones were found to be enriched in EMRA. Whether the second-wave clones peaking on day 37 were SARS-CoV-2 specific was not confirmed. Clones contracting from day 15 to 85 had balanced CD4/CD8 phenotypes, while a second wave expanding from day 15 to 37 was biased towards CD4+. Only a couple of mild cases were covered in the study, and larger cohorts including severe cases with pre-infection samples were considered necessary. Some responding clones were detected in pre-infection memory, suggesting pre-existing cross-reactive memory T cells joined the SARS-CoV-2 response.

The instrument was an Illumina NovaSeq 6000. TCRalpha and TCRbeta cDNA libraries were built by 5'RACE with constant-segment primers, adding sample barcodes and unique molecular identifiers. RNA was extracted from every sample with Trizol reagent. Libraries were amplified in two PCR steps, with a second sample barcode and Illumina TruSeq adapters added in the second step. Sequencing of the libraries was done on an Illumina NovaSeq, producing 2 x 150 bp paired-end reads. The source study handled its data this way. With migec v1.2.7, reads were demultiplexed and then collapsed into UMI-guided consensus sequences. With mixcr v2.1.11, UMI consensuses were aligned to TRA and TRB V and J templates and assembled into clonotypes. Clonotypes were classified as expanded or contracted when called significant by both edgeR and NoisET, with noise models trained on biological replicates. For edgeR calls, the cutoffs were a false discovery rate-adjusted p below 0.01 and a log2 fold-change threshold of 1. As an exploratory analysis of dynamics, PCA with hierarchical clustering was applied to max-normalized trajectories of the 1000 most abundant clonotypes. The CD4 or CD8 phenotype of responding clones was assigned using the separately sequenced CD4+ and CD8+ repertoires. TCRdb reanalyzed the raw reads on its own, using fastp at Q25 for trimming and MiXCR for clone calling, and kept in-frame beta chains. Rows merge per CDR3 protein into single entries with the most common DNA and genes. The V and J calls come from TCRdb's annotation, not from the publication. Counted in this sample were about 400,000 distinct CDR3 sequences; approximately 15% of them appeared once. The ten biggest clones cover about 20% of the sample.

Ficoll-Paque density gradient centrifugation was the method used to isolate PBMCs. The TCR comes from a young man who had mild COVID-19 (a few samples of this study predate the infection). The sample titles of this study are shuffled in the database, so cell type and time point are left out; the donor was told from shared clones. The sequenced sample was PBMCs or a T cell subset sorted from them (not recorded which).

The DNA is as follows: TGCGCCAGCAGCTCCTGGACAGGCGGGACAGATACGCAGTATTTT. Its protein reads: CASSSWTGGTDTQYF. The sequence joins TRBV5-1 to TRBJ2-3, and 7 bases in between align with TRBD1. The germline V gene supplies CDR1 SGHRS and CDR2 YFSETQ. V trim: 3 bases; J trim: 3 bases; unmatched bases: 7. Inclusive of the bounding cysteine and phenylalanine, the CDR3 is 15 residues long. Of the read, only the CDR3 DNA is kept; its 45 bases are in frame from base 1.